The sequence of this T cell receptor beta chain was determined in a study of blood T cell repertoires in COVID-19. The overall study: Samples representing acute and convalescent COVID-19 were sourced from the United States, Italy and Spain. T cells, B-cell-depleted T cells, or PBMCs supplied cDNA or gDNA.

V lost 1 base and J 5 bases, leaving 6 bases between the germline ends. In germline, CDR1 is SGHTA, CDR2 FQGTGA. There are 13 residues in the CDR3. Sequencing was performed with immunoSEQ multiplex PCR; in TCRdb, only in-frame clones are kept and a portion is missing. The sample contains some 490,000 clones, 80% to 90% of which appear only once. Sequenced material: peripheral blood. This receptor was taken from a human donor in a cohort sampled during active COVID-19. The V call is TRBV7-3, the J call TRBJ1-5; perhaps TRBD1 as D (5 bases). The CDR3 reads CASSLMTDQPQHF. The CDR3 nucleotides read TGTGCCAGCAGCTTAATGACAGATCAGCCCCAGCATTTT.